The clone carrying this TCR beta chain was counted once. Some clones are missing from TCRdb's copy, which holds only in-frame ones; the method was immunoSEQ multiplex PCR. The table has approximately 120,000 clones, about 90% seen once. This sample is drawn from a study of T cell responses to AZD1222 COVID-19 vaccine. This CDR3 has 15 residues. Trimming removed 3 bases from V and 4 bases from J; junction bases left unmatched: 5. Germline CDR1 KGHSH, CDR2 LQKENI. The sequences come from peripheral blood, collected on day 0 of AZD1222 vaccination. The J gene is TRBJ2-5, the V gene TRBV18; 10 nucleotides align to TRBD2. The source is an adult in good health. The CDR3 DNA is TGTGCCAGCTCACCCCTAGCGGGAGCTTTAGAGACCCAGTACTTC. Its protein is CASSPLAGALETQYF.